This T cell receptor beta chain was captured by sequencing in a study of T cell repertoires in cytomegalovirus infection. TCRdb re-called the reads with MiXCR, one entry per CDR3 protein. The data contain roughly 760,000 distinct CDR3 sequences, roughly 36% of them seen just once; the ten biggest clones take up 2.5% to 3.5%. Germline V lookup: CDR1 SGHDT, CDR2 YYEEEE. Trimming took 2 bases from V and 7 from J; bases not matched to a gene: 6. The CDR3 is 14 residues long. The origin of this receptor is a human donor in good health (CMV status not recorded). Some clones in this sample may be carry-over from other donors' samples. Sequences were obtained from PBMCs. The V gene is TRBV5-6, the J gene TRBJ2-1; 7 bases fit TRBD2. Here the CDR3 reads CASSFSGFTNEQFF. CDR3 nucleotide sequence: TGTGCCAGCAGCTTTAGCGGGTTTACTAATGAGCAGTTCTTC.